A selection of T cell receptor beta chains follows, all from one sample in a study of T cell responses to AZD1222 COVID-19 vaccine. Here immunoSEQ multiplex PCR was the method, and the copy in TCRdb shows in-frame clones only, minus some. The sample lists 67,000 or so clones, roughly 84% seen once, with about 9.4% in the top ten. Source: peripheral blood, taken on day 0 of AZD1222 vaccination. These receptors all stem from an adult in good health. Both conserved end residues are part of each CDR3. D genes are given only for firm matches. Clone size is stated in some rows and not others, as once, few, many or a class when expanded.

len,abundance,j_gene,v_gene,d_gene,CDR3nt,CDR3aa
14,.,TRBJ1-5,TRBV30,.,TGTGCCTGGAGTGACCCGAGAGTCAATCAGCCCCAGCATTTT,CAWSDPRVNQPQHF
15,.,TRBJ2-3,TRBV30,TRBD2,TGTGCCTGGATCCGAAGCGGGGGATACACAGATACGCAGTATTTT,CAWIRSGGYTDTQYF
13,.,TRBJ1-2,TRBV9,.,TGTGCCAGCAGCGCGGAGTTTGGATATGGCTACACCTTC,CASSAEFGYGYTF
15,.,TRBJ2-2,TRBV11-1,TRBD2,TGTGCCAGCAGCCCGGGACTAGCAAACAGGGGGGAGCTGTTTTTT,CASSPGLANRGELFF
16,.,TRBJ1-6,TRBV23-1,.,TGCGCCAGCAGTCAAGGGTTCAGCTCCTATAATTCACCCCTCCACTTT,CASSQGFSSYNSPLHF
18,once,TRBJ2-2,TRBV4-1,.,TGCGCCAGCAGCCGAGAGGAGGGCAGACCTGAGGAGGCCGGGGAGCTGTTTTTT,CASSREEGRPEEAGELFF
14,.,TRBJ2-2,TRBV11-3,.,TGTGCCAGCAGCAATAACCTCAGGACCGGGGAGCTGTTTTTT,CASSNNLRTGELFF
15,.,TRBJ1-4,TRBV5-5,.,TGTGCCAGCAGCTCCCCATACGCAGTTGGGGAAAAACTGTTTTTT,CASSSPYAVGEKLFF
13,.,TRBJ1-2,TRBV29-1,.,TGCAGCGTGGCCGGGACAATGACAAGGGGCTACACCTTC,CSVAGTMTRGYTF
14,.,TRBJ2-1,TRBV27,.,TGTGCCAGCAGTCCAGGACAAGGCTACAATGAGCAGTTCTTC,CASSPGQGYNEQFF
14,few,TRBJ1-5,TRBV2,.,TGTGCCAGCAGTGGGGCTCGGGCGAATCAGCCCCAGCATTTT,CASSGARANQPQHF
14,once,TRBJ2-1,TRBV6-5,TRBD2,TGTGCCAGCAGCGTAGCGGGGGGCTACAATGAGCAGTTCTTC,CASSVAGGYNEQFF
15,.,TRBJ1-3,TRBV10-1,.,TGCGCCAGCAGTGAGTCTAAAGGGGCTGGAAACACCATATATTTT,CASSESKGAGNTIYF
16,many,TRBJ2-1,TRBV7-9,TRBD2,TGTGCCAGCAGCTTAGGGGGGACTAGCGGCCGGTCCTTGCAGTTCTTC,CASSLGGTSGRSLQFF
17,.,TRBJ2-1,TRBV28,.,TGTGCCAGCAGTCCAATGGGCCGGGGGCCCCCCCACAATGAGCAGTTCTTC,CASSPMGRGPPHNEQFF
15,once,TRBJ2-5,TRBV5-6,.,TGTGCCAGCACCCCGAGGGGCGGGGCGAAAGAGACCCAGTACTTC,CASTPRGGAKETQYF
16,.,TRBJ2-7,TRBV27,.,TGTGCCAGCAGTTTACGGCGCGGGACTTCTACCTACGAGCAGTACTTC,CASSLRRGTSTYEQYF
16,once,TRBJ2-3,TRBV5-1,TRBD2,TGCGCCAGCAGCGGCTCTGGGGGGGAAGTGACAGATACGCAGTATTTT,CASSGSGGEVTDTQYF
15,.,TRBJ1-5,TRBV4-1,.,TGCGCCAGCAGCCAGACCGGGTCCCCGACACAGCCCCAGCATTTT,CASSQTGSPTQPQHF
15,.,TRBJ2-2,TRBV6-5,.,TGTGCCAGCGGCCAGGAGGCCCCGAACACCGGGGAGCTGTTTTTT,CASGQEAPNTGELFF
14,.,TRBJ1-2,TRBV28,.,TGTGCCAGCACCCAGGCAGGTGCAGGGTATGGCTACACCTTC,CASTQAGAGYGYTF
15,.,TRBJ2-2,TRBV5-1,.,TGCGCCAGCAGCTTGAGTGCGGGGACGACCGGGGAGCTGTTTTTT,CASSLSAGTTGELFF
12,few,TRBJ1-2,TRBV6-1,.,TGTGCCAGCAGTGAACGGGATATGGGCTACACCTTC,CASSERDMGYTF
12,.,TRBJ1-1,TRBV11-2,.,TGTGCCAGCAGCTTAGATCATCAGAAAGCTTTCTTT,CASSLDHQKAFF
17,once,TRBJ1-1,TRBV7-8,TRBD1,TGTGCCAGCAGCTTAGGGGGCTACAGGGGTAATTTTTCTGAAGCTTTCTTT,CASSLGGYRGNFSEAFF
15,.,TRBJ1-6,TRBV6-6,.,TGTGCCAGCAGAGACCGGTTTTTTGATAATTCACCCCTCCACTTT,CASRDRFFDNSPLHF
14,.,TRBJ1-1,TRBV5-8,.,TGTGCCAGCAGCTCGTGGGACCGGCCCGGAAAAGCTTTCTTT,CASSSWDRPGKAFF
14,.,TRBJ2-5,TRBV28,.,TGTGCCAGCAGTTTTGGAAGCCGACAAGAGACCCAGTACTTC,CASSFGSRQETQYF
11,.,TRBJ1-1,TRBV20-1,.,TGCAGTGCTGGTGAAGGGAGTGAAGCTTTCTTT,CSAGEGSEAFF
14,.,TRBJ2-7,TRBV6-5,.,TGTGCCACCGAGCACAACACGATCTCCTACGAGCAGTACTTC,CATEHNTISYEQYF
12,.,TRBJ1-2,TRBV2,.,TGTGCCAGCAGTCCGGAAAACTATGGCTACACCTTC,CASSPENYGYTF
14,.,TRBJ2-5,TRBV5-4,.,TGTGCCAGCACTTCATTCGGGGACGTGGGGACCCAGTACTTC,CASTSFGDVGTQYF
13,.,TRBJ1-1,TRBV28,TRBD1,TGTGCCAGCATCCTAGGACAGGGTGGTGAAGCTTTCTTT,CASILGQGGEAFF
16,.,TRBJ1-4,TRBV7-2,.,TGTGCCAGCAGCCCTACCCTTGTGGGGACTAATGAAAAACTGTTTTTT,CASSPTLVGTNEKLFF
14,.,TRBJ1-2,TRBV6-5,TRBD1,TGTGCCAGCAGTCCCCCGGGACAGTCCTATGGCTACACCTTC,CASSPPGQSYGYTF
13,.,TRBJ2-7,TRBV7-3,.,TGTGCCAGCAGCTTATTCGGGGGTCTCGAGCAGTACTTC,CASSLFGGLEQYF
13,.,TRBJ2-5,TRBV11-2,.,TGTGCCAGCAGCTTTACAGACCAAGAGACCCAGTACTTC,CASSFTDQETQYF
15,.,TRBJ1-1,TRBV30,TRBD1,TGTGCCTCGGATGGACAGGGGCCCCTGAACACTGAAGCTTTCTTT,CASDGQGPLNTEAFF
15,.,TRBJ2-5,TRBV6-5,.,TGTGCCAGCATTTCACAGGAGATTGGAGGCGAGACCCAGTACTTC,CASISQEIGGETQYF
15,.,TRBJ2-5,TRBV9,.,TGTGCCAGCAGCGTATTGGGGGACTACCAAGAGACCCAGTACTTC,CASSVLGDYQETQYF
14,.,TRBJ2-7,TRBV6-6,.,TGTGCCAGCAGTTACGAAGTGACCTCCTACGAGCAGTACTTC,CASSYEVTSYEQYF